This TCR beta chain was sequenced in a study of coeliac disease. Overall study context: Without high-resolution HLA typing, biased TRBV7-2 usage was queried. Study-level findings and limits: TRB repertoires were largely private, with most amino acid sequences found in only one sample. Active celiac intraepithelial and lamina propria samples had lower TRB and TRG clonality than control samples.

Germline V CDR1 and CDR2: SGDLS, YYNGEE. This CDR3 region has 17 residues. V was pared by 7 bases and J by 5 bases, with 22 bases between. One frozen approximately 490,000-cell aliquot per fraction was sequenced. In regard to this clone: Its antigen is currently unknown.

Profiling relied on immunoSEQ multiplex PCR, and the TCRdb table lists in-frame clones only, not all of them. This table has about 1,500 clones, roughly 60% appearing once. This rearrangement joins TRBV9 to TRBJ2-6; possible D gene TRBD2, 6 bases. The clonotype originates from a woman aged 45 to 65 with celiac disease on a gluten-free diet. Sequencing input: intraepithelial lymphocytes from the gut. The CDR3 nucleotides are TGTGCCAGCGCGGGGACGTACAAACAAAGTCGGGCCAACGTCCTGACTTTC. Residues: CASAGTYKQSRANVLTF.